The sequence of this T cell receptor (beta chain) was determined in a study of Ad26.COV2.S vaccination and SARS-CoV-2 variants. Study at large: Ad26.COV2.S, an intramuscular injection, was given once or twice 56 days apart. Study conclusions and caveats: Total responses of T cells may have been underestimated by the analyses of TCR breadth and depth. Vaccinated individuals (as opposed to placebo recipients) had higher spike-specific TCR breadth.

This clone has just one count. Its antigen is not identified. Treatment described: 15 to 20 received Ad26.COV2.S at low or high dose, single or two shots; 5 received placebo; per-sample allocation not given. It was on day 63 after the first vaccine or placebo injection that samples were taken. The donor's status was that of an adult aged 18-55 years in Boston. Measured with immunoSEQ multiplex PCR; TCRdb has only the in-frame clones, and not every one. The profile shows fewer than 900,000 clones, 80% to 90% of them singletons. In germline, CDR1 is SGHNT, CDR2 YENEEA. V was clipped by 5 bases and J by 9 bases; unmatched bases: 8. There are 14 residues in the CDR3.

This TCR was recovered from a person aged 18-60 years who received the Ad26.COV2.S COVID-19 vaccine or a placebo. The chain uses TRBV11-3 and TRBJ2-1; 9 nucleotides line up with TRBD1. Here the sequenced sample was peripheral blood, taken in a trial of Ad26.COV2.S vaccine versus placebo. CDR3 bases: TGTGCCAGCAGCCCCGGGACAGGGTTCGGTGAGCAGTTCTTC. Translation: CASSPGTGFGEQFF. The full variable domain, completed using reference TRBV11-3 and TRBJ2-1, is EAGVVQSPRYKIIEKKQPVAFWCNPISGHNTLYWYLQNLGQGPELLIRYENEEAVDDSQLPKDRFSAERLKGVDSTLKIQPAELGDSAVYLCASSPGTGFGEQFFGPGTRLTVL.